This TCR beta chain is from a study of T-cell memory formation after mild COVID-19. TCRdb re-called the 5' RACE reads through MiXCR, storing one row per CDR3 protein. Of more than 300,000 distinct CDR3 sequences in the sample, approximately 15% are singletons; the top ten hold about 24%. This clonotype came up a few times. The receptor was isolated from a man aged 18-30 years who had mild COVID-19 (a few samples of this study predate the infection). Cell type and time point are not known. The sequencing input was PBMCs or a T cell subset sorted from them (not recorded which).

CDR3 in DNA: TGCGCCAGCAGCTTGGGTAGCGGGGGATTGTACGAGCAGTACGTC. Encoded protein: CASSLGSGGLYEQYV. The J gene is TRBJ2-7, the V gene TRBV5-1, with 9 nucleotides matching TRBD2. The germline CDR1 and CDR2 sequences are SGHRS and YFSETQ. J lost 4 bases, V lost 0 bases, and 5 bases had no gene match. The CDR3 has 15 residues.